This passage covers 14 T cell receptor beta chains from one sample sequenced in a study of shared clonotypes between healthy human individuals. Profiling relied on immunoSEQ multiplex PCR, and the TCRdb table lists in-frame clones only, not all of them. The table has about 980,000 clones, over 60% seen once. What was sequenced was memory CD4+ T cells sorted from blood. Subset: CD45RA-negative fraction. These receptors were obtained from a young man in good health.

The chain uses TRBV6-1 and TRBJ1-1; perhaps TRBD1 as D (6 bases). Germline V gives CDR1 MNHNS, CDR2 SASEGT. The CDR3 has 16 residues. Deletions cut 1 base from V and 1 base from J, with 13 bases between. The CDR3 DNA is TGTGCCAGCAGTGAAGTTGCAGGGGTTACGAACACTGAAGCTTTCTTT. Its protein product is CASSEVAGVTNTEAFF.

The V call is TRBV6-6, the J call TRBJ2-3, with 7 bases matching TRBD1. The length of the CDR3 is 14 residues. Germline CDR1 MNHNY, CDR2 SVGAGI (reference sequence). The ends lost 7 bases at V and 2 bases at J; junction bases unmatched: 6. The CDR3 sequence: CASNTDRLTDTQYF. Written as DNA, the CDR3 is TGTGCCAGCAATACGGACAGGCTCACAGATACGCAGTATTTT.

This sequence joins TRBV5-1 and TRBJ1-4, with D tentatively TRBD1 (6 bases). V shed 0 bases and J shed 11 bases, with 11 bases lying between them. Per germline, CDR1 SGHRS and CDR2 YFSETQ. This CDR3 contains 13 residues. In DNA, the CDR3 is TGCGCCAGCAGCTTGGGACGGACAGAGAAACTGTTTTTT. Residues: CASSLGRTEKLFF. Complete variable domain (other parts from reference TRBV5-1 and TRBJ1-4): KAGVTQTPRYLIKTRGQQVTLSCSPISGHRSVSWYQQTPGQGLQFLFEYFSETQRNKGNFPGRFSGRQFSNSRSEMNVSTLELGDSALYLCASSLGRTEKLFFGSGTQLSVL.

The gene calls are TRBV11-3 and TRBJ2-2; 8 nucleotides match TRBD1. The germline CDR1 and CDR2 sequences are SGHNT and YENEEA. V lost 8 bases and J lost 3; bases outside the gene matches: 2. The CDR3 spans 13 residues. CDR3 region: CASPGQDTGELFF. The CDR3 DNA reads as TGTGCCAGCCCGGGACAGGACACCGGGGAGCTGTTTTTT.

The chain employs TRBV4-3 and TRBJ2-1, with 13 nucleotides matching TRBD2. CDR1 is LGHNA, CDR2 YSLEER, per germline. The CDR3 sequence is 18 residues long. Trimming removed 1 base from V and 7 bases from J; junction bases left unmatched: 10. In nucleotides, the CDR3 is TGCGCCAGCAGCCAAGGACTAGCGGGAGGAAGGTCTGGGAATGAGCAGTTCTTC. It codes for CASSQGLAGGRSGNEQFF.

This chain links TRBV27 with TRBJ1-2; D gene uncertain. This CDR3 region has 13 residues. In germline, CDR1 is MNHEY, CDR2 SMNVEV (reference sequence). Trimming left V 6 bases short and J 6 bases short, with 14 bases between. The CDR3: CASRNSLVNGYTF. As DNA, the CDR3 is TGTGCCAGCAGGAACAGCCTGGTCAATGGCTACACCTTC.

The chain recombines TRBV5-6 with TRBJ2-7; D unclear. Trimming cost V 7 bases and J 0 bases, with 17 bases left between them. Germline CDR1 SGHDT, CDR2 YYEEEE. CDR3 length equals 15 residues. In DNA form, the CDR3 reads TGTGCCAGCGGATCTATGGGGATACCCTCCTACGAGCAGTACTTC. This gives the protein CASGSMGIPSYEQYF.

The CDR3 loop reads CASSEVGGSGNQPQHF. Here the CDR3 DNA reads TGTGCCAGCAGTGAAGTGGGGGGGTCGGGCAATCAGCCCCAGCATTTT. The V gene is TRBV2, the J gene TRBJ1-5; possible D gene TRBD1, 5 bases. Trimming left V 1 base short and J 2 bases short, with 12 bases between. CDR3 size: 16 residues. Germline assignment: CDR1 SNHLY and CDR2 FYNNEI.

This clone has just a few counts. In the same sample, other DNA sequences code for this CDR3. The CDR3 region has the DNA TGTGCCACCAGCAGAGGGGGGAGCTCCTACAATGAGCAGTTCTTC. Protein product: CATSRGGSSYNEQFF. The chain is built from TRBV15 and TRBJ2-1; D possibly matches TRBD1 or TRBD2 (5 bases each). The germline gives CDR1 LNHNV, CDR2 YYDKDF (reference sequence). The CDR3 is 15 residues long. Trimming took off 1 base at V and 0 bases at J, with 7 bases between the two ends. Variable domain in full (rest from reference TRBV15 and TRBJ2-1): DAMVIQNPRYQVTQFGKPVTLSCSQTLNHNVMYWYQQKSSQAPKLLFHYYDKDFNNEADTPDNFQSRRPNTSFCFLDIRSPGLGDTAMYLCATSRGGSSYNEQFFGPGTRLTVL.

The chain recombines TRBV4-1 with TRBJ1-2; D ambiguous. V lost 1 base to trimming and J lost 0 bases, with 12 bases between them. Per germline, CDR1 MGHRA and CDR2 YSYEKL. CDR3 length: 16 residues. CDR3 bases: TGCGCCAGCAGCCAAGGGTGGGGAGGATCTAACTATGGCTACACCTTC. This codes for CASSQGWGGSNYGYTF.

This chain connects TRBV5-5 to TRBJ2-7; D remains unclear. Germline lookup yields CDR1 SGHKS and CDR2 YYEKEE (reference sequence). The CDR3 loop spans 13 amino acids. Between the trimmed V and J ends, which lost 5 bases and 0 bases, there was a span of 9 bases. CDR3 in amino acids: CASSHVSSYEQYF. CDR3 nucleotides: TGTGCCAGCAGTCACGTAAGCTCCTACGAGCAGTACTTC.

This chain connects TRBV12-5 to TRBJ1-1; D unresolved. Deletions cut 1 base from V and 1 base from J, with 4 bases between. Germline CDR1 LGHNT, CDR2 FRNRAP. This CDR3 comprises 13 residues. CDR3 amino acids: CASGLEGNTEAFF. The CDR3 DNA follows: TGTGCTAGTGGTTTGGAGGGGAACACTGAAGCTTTCTTT.

V and J are TRBV6-5 and TRBJ2-7; D is perhaps TRBD1 (6 bases). CDR1 and CDR2 (germline): MNHEY, SVGAGI. Trimming pared 5 bases from V and 2 bases from J, leaving 10 bases between. The CDR3 contains 13 residues. DNA of the CDR3: TGTGCCAGCAGTCGCAGGGGCACCTACGAGCAGTACTTC. This sequence encodes CASSRRGTYEQYF.

The sample holds one count of this clone. The chain carries TRBV7-2 and TRBJ2-7, with 7 bases fitting TRBD1. Germline CDR1 and CDR2: SGHTA and FQGNSA. The ends lost 3 bases at V and 3 bases at J; junction bases unmatched: 2. The CDR3 covers 13 residues. The CDR3 nucleotides read TGTGCCAGCAGCTTGGGACAGCTCTACGAGCAGTACTTC. Translated: CASSLGQLYEQYF.